This section outlines one T cell receptor beta chain sequence together with its context. Other DNA sequences in the same sample also yield this CDR3. Germline assignment: CDR1 SGHRS and CDR2 YFSETQ. The CDR3 is made up of 14 amino acids. The junction had 4 bases not matched to a gene; V was cut back by 3 bases and J by 1 base. As originally analysed: Quantification of nucleated cells was approximated via reference gene primer amplification. TCRdb keeps only in-frame clones here, not all; method: immunoSEQ multiplex PCR. V and J calls and clone size follow that table, whereas D and trimming were derived from the DNA. The data show 110,000 to 150,000 clones, under 85% seen once. This sample is drawn from a study of blood T cell repertoires in COVID-19. Study-level background: Nucleic acid was either cDNA or gDNA, and it came from T cells, B-cell-depleted T cells, or PBMCs.

The source of this sequence is a man aged 50 or older with active or convalescent COVID-19. Sequenced input: peripheral blood. The rearrangement links TRBV5-1 to TRBJ2-7; TRBD1 matches 7 bases. DNA for the CDR3: TGCGCCAGCAGCTGGGACAGCTTATCCTACGAGCAGTACTTC. It yields the protein CASSWDSLSYEQYF.